This T cell receptor (beta chain) was sequenced in a study of blood T cell repertoires in COVID-19. For the study at large: From the United States, Italy and Spain came samples of acute and convalescent COVID-19. Sources were T cells, B-cell-depleted T cells, or PBMCs; the material itself was cDNA or gDNA.

Assay used: immunoSEQ multiplex PCR; TCRdb lists only in-frame clones, some missing. This table holds 110,000 to 150,000 clones, more than 75% found once. Cohort allocation depended upon clinical history that participants reported. The CDR3 totals 14 residues. The J segment lost 2 bases and the V segment lost 4 bases, leaving 4 bases of the junction unmatched. Germline CDR1 reads SGHTA; CDR2 reads FQGNSA. The sequence was obtained from a woman in her forties or fifties who had recovered from COVID-19. The chain recombines TRBV7-2 with TRBJ1-1; TRBD1 aligns across 7 bases. Sequences were obtained from PBMCs or T cells enriched from blood (not recorded which). CDR3 loop: CASSSQGTNTEAFF. The CDR3 DNA sequence: TGTGCCAGCAGCTCACAGGGGACCAACACTGAAGCTTTCTTT.